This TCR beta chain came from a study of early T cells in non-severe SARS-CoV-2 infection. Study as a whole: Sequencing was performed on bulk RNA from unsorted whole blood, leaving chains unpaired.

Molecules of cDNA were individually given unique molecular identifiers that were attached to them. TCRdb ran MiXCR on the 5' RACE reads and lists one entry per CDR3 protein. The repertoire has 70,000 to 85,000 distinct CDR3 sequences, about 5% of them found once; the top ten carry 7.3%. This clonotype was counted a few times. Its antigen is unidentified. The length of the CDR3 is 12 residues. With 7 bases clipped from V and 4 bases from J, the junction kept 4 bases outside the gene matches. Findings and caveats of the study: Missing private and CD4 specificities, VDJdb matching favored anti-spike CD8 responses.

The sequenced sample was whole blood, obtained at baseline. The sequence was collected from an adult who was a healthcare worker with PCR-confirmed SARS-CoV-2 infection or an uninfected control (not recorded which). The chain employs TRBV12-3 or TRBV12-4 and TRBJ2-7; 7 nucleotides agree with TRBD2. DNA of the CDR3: TGTGCCAGCACAAGGGAGGGGTACGAGCAGTACTTC. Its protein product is CASTREGYEQYF.